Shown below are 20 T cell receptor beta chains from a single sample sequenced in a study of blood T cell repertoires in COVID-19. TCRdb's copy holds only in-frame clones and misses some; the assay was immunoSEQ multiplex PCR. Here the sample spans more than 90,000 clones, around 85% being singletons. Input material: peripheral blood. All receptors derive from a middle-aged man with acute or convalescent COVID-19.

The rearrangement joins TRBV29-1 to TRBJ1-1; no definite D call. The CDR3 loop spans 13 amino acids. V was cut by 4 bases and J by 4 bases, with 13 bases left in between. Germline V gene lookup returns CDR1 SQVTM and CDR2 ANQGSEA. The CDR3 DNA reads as TGCAGCGTTGCTCCCCGGGTGAGCACTGAAGCTTTCTTT. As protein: CSVAPRVSTEAFF.

The CDR3 reads CAWNRDSFNQPQHF. CDR3 coding DNA: TGTGCCTGGAATCGGGATTCGTTTAATCAGCCCCAGCATTTT. This chain joins TRBV30 and TRBJ1-5, with D unresolved. Trimming pared 4 bases from V and 4 bases from J, leaving 14 bases between. The CDR3 covers 14 residues. Germline CDR1 GTSNPN, CDR2 SVGIG (reference sequence).

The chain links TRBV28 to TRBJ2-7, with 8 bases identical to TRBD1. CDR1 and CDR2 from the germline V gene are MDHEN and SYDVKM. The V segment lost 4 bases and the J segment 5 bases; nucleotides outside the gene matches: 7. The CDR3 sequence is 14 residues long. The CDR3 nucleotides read TGTGCCAGCAGTTCCGGGACAGGTAAAGACGAGCAGTACTTC. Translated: CASSSGTGKDEQYF.

As DNA, the CDR3 is TGTGCCAGCAGTTCAGCGACAGGGGAGGCACCCCTCCACTTT. It encodes CASSSATGEAPLHF. The chain uses TRBV6-5 and TRBJ1-6; 8 bases are shared with TRBD1. The CDR3 spans 14 residues. CDR1 is MNHEY and CDR2 is SVGAGI in the germline V gene. The J segment lost 11 bases and the V segment lost 4 bases, leaving 7 bases of the junction unmatched.

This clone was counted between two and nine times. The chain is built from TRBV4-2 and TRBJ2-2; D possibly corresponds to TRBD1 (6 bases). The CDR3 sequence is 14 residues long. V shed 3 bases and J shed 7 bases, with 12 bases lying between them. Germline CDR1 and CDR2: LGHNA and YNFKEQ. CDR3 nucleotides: TGTGCCAGCAGCCACAACAGGGAAGGCGGGGAGCTGTTTTTT. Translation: CASSHNREGGELFF.

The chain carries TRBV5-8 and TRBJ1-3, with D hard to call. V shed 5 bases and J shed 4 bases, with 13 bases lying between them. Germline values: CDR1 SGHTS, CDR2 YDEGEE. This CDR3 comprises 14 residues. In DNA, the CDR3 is TGTGCCAGCAGACCGAGGGTTGGAGGAAACACCATATATTTT. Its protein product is CASRPRVGGNTIYF.

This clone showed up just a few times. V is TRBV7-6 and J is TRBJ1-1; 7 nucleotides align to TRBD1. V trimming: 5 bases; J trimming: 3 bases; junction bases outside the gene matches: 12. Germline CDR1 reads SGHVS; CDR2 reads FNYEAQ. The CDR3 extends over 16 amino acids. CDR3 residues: CASSEINRGGYTEAFF. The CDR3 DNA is TGTGCCAGCAGCGAAATTAACAGGGGCGGCTACACTGAAGCTTTCTTT.

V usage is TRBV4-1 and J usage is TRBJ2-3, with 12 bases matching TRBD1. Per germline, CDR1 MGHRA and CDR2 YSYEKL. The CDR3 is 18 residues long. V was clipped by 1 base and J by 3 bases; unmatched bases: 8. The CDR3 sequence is CASSQVAGTGGKTDTQYF. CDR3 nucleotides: TGCGCCAGCAGCCAAGTAGCCGGGACAGGGGGCAAGACAGATACGCAGTATTTT.

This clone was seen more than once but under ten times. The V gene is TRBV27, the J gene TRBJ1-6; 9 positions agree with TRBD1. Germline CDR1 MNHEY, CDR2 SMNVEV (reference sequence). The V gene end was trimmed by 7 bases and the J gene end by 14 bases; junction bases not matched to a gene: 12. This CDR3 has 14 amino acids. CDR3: CASTTRTGVPTLHF. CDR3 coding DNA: TGTGCCAGCACCACTCGGACAGGGGTCCCCACCCTCCACTTT.

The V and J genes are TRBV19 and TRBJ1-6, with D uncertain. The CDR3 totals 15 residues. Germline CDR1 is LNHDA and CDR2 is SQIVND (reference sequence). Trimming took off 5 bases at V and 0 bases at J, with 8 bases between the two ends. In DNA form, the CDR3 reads TGTGCCAGTAGTTGGAGGAGCTCCTATAATTCACCCCTCCACTTT. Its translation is CASSWRSSYNSPLHF.

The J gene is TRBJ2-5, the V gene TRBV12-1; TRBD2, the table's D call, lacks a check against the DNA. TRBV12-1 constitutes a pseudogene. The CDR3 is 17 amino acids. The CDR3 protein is CASSFLAQREWGETQYF. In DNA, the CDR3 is TGTGCCAGCAGCTTTCTGGCTCAGCGGGAGTGGGGAGAGACCCAGTACTTC.

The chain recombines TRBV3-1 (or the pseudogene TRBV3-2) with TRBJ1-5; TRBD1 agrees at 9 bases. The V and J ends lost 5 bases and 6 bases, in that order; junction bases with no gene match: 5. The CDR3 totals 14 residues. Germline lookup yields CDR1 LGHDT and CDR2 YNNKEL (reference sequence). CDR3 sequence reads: CASSTQGAIQPQHF. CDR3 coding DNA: TGTGCCAGCAGCACACAGGGGGCGATTCAGCCCCAGCATTTT.

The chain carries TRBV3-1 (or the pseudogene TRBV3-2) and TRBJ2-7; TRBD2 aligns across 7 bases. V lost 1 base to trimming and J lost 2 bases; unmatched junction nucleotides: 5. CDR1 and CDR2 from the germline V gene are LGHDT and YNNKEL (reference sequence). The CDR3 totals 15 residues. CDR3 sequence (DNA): TGTGCCAGCAGCCAAGGAACTAGCGTTCCCTACGAGCAGTACTTC. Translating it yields CASSQGTSVPYEQYF.

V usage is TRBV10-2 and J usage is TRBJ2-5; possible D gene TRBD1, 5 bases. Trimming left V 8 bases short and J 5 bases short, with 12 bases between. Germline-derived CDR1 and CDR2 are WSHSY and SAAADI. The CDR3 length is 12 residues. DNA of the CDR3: TGCGCCAGCGGGGCTGGTGTGGAGACCCAGTACTTC. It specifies CASGAGVETQYF.

The CDR3 loop reads CASSLGSYNEQFF. CDR3 coding DNA: TGTGCCAGCAGCTTAGGCAGCTACAATGAGCAGTTCTTC. The genes are TRBV13 and TRBJ2-1; D call uncertain. V lost 0 bases and J lost 3, with 3 bases in between. The CDR3 is 13 residues long. Germline V lookup: CDR1 PRHDT, CDR2 FYEKMQ (reference sequence).

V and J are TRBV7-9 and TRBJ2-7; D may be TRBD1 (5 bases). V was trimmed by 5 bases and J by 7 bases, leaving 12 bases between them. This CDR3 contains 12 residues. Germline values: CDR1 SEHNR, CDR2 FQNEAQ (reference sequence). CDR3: CASSPDRWEQYF. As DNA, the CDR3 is TGTGCCAGCAGCCCAGACAGATGGGAGCAGTACTTC.

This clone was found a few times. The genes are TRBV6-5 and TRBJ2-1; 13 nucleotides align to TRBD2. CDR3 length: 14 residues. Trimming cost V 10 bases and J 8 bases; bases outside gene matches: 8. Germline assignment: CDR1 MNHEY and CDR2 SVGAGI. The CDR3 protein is CAITTSGGADEQFF. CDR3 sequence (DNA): TGTGCCATCACAACTAGCGGGGGGGCCGATGAGCAGTTCTTC.

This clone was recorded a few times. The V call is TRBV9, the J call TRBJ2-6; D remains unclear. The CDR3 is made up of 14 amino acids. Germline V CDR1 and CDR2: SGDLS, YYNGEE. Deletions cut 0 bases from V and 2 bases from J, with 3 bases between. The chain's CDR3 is CASSVEPGANVLTF. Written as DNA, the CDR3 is TGTGCCAGCAGCGTAGAGCCTGGGGCCAACGTCCTGACTTTC.

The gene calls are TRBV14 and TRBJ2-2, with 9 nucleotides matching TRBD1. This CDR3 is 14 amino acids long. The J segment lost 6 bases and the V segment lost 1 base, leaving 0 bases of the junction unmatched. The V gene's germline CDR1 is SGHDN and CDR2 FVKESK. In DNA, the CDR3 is TGTGCCAGCAGCCAAGGACAGGGGGCCGGGGAGCTGTTTTTT. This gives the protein CASSQGQGAGELFF.

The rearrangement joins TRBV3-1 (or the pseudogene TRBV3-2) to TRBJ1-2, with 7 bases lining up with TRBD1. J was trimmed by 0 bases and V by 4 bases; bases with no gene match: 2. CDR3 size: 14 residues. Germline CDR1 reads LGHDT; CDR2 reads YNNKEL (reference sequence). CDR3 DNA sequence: TGTGCCAGCAGCCGGGGACAGACTAACTATGGCTACACCTTC. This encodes CASSRGQTNYGYTF.